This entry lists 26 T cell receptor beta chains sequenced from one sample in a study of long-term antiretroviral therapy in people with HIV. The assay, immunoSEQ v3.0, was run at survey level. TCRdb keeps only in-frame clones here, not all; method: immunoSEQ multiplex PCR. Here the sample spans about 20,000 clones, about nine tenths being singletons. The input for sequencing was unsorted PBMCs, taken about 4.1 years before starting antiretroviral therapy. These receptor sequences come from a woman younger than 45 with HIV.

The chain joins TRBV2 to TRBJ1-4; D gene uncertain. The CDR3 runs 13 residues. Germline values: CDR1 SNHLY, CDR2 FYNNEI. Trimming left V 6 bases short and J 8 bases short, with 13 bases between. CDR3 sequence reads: CASRVEGNEKLFF. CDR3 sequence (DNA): TGTGCCAGCAGGGTGGAGGGTAACGAAAAACTGTTTTTT.

The CDR3 DNA reads as TGTGCCAGCAGCGGGACAGGATATAATTCACCCCTCCACTTT. Translating it yields CASSGTGYNSPLHF. The chain is built from TRBV9 and TRBJ1-6; 7 bases are shared with TRBD1. Per the germline V gene, CDR1 is SGDLS and CDR2 is YYNGEE. Unmatched junction bases numbered 1, after V lost 3 bases and J lost 4 bases. The CDR3 sequence is 14 residues long.

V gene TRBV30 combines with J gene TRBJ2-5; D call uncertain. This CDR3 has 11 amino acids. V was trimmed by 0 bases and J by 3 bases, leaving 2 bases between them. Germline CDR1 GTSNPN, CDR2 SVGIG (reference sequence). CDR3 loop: CAWSVKETQYF. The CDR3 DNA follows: TGTGCCTGGAGTGTAAAAGAGACCCAGTACTTC.

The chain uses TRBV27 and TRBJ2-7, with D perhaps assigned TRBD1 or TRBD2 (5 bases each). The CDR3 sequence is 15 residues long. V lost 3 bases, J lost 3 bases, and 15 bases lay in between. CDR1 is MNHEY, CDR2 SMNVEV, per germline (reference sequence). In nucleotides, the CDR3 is TGTGCCAGCAGTTTCAGCCACGGGGCCGACTACGAGCAGTACTTC. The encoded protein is CASSFSHGADYEQYF.

The CDR3: CASSFLDRGKYF. The CDR3 DNA sequence: TGTGCCAGCAGCTTCTTGGACAGGGGGAAGTACTTC. The chain is built from TRBV7-2 and TRBJ2-7; 10 bases match TRBD1. The CDR3 length is 12 residues. V trimming: 3 bases; J trimming: 11 bases; junction bases outside the gene matches: 4. The germline CDR1 and CDR2 sequences are SGHTA and FQGNSA.

CDR3: CASSQLPRTDLMNTEAFF. As DNA, the CDR3 is TGCGCCAGCAGCCAATTGCCCCGGACAGATTTAATGAACACTGAAGCTTTCTTT. This chain links TRBV4-3 with TRBJ1-1; possibly TRBD1 for D (6 bases). V was clipped by 2 bases and J by 0 bases, with 19 bases between them. In germline, CDR1 is LGHNA, CDR2 YSLEER. CDR3 length: 18 amino acids.

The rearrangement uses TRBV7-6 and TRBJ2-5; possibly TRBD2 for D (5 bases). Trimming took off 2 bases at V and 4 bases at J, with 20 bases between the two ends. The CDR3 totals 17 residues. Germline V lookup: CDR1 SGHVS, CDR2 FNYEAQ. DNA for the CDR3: TGTGCCAGCAGCTTAACTACGACCCGGGAAAGAAGAGAGACCCAGTACTTC. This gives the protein CASSLTTTRERRETQYF.

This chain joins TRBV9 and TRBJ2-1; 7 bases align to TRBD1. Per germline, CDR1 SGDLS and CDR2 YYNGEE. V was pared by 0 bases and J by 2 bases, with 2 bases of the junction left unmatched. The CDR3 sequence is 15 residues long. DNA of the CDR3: TGTGCCAGCAGCGTAGAGGGGGCAACCTACAATGAGCAGTTCTTC. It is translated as CASSVEGATYNEQFF.

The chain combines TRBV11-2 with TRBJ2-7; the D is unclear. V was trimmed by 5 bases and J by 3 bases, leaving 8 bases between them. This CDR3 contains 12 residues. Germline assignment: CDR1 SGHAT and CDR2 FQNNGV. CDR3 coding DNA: TGTGCCAGCAGCCCGGACGGCTACGAGCAGTACTTC. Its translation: CASSPDGYEQYF.

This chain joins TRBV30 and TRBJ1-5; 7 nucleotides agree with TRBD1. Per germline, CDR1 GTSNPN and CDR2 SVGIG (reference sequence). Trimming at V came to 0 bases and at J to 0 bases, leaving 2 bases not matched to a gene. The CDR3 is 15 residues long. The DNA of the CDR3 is TGTGCCTGGAGTGTCGGGACAGATAGCAATCAGCCCCAGCATTTT. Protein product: CAWSVGTDSNQPQHF.

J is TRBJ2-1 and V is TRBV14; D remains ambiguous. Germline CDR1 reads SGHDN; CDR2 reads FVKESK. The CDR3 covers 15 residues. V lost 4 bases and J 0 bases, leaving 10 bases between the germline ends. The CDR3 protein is CASSPVGFSYNEQFF. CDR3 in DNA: TGTGCCAGCAGCCCCGTAGGGTTCTCCTACAATGAGCAGTTCTTC.

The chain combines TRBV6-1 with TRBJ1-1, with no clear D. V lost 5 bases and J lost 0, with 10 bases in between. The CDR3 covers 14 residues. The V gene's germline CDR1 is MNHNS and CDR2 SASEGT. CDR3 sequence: CASSYMDMNTEAFF. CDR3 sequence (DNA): TGTGCCAGCAGTTATATGGATATGAACACTGAAGCTTTCTTT.

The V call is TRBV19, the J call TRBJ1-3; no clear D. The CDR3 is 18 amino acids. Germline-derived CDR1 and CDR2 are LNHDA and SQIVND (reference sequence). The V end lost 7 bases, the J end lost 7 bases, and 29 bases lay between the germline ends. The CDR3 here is CASKGGQASNPRGNTIYF. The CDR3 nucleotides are TGTGCCAGTAAGGGAGGCCAGGCCTCGAATCCTCGAGGTAACACCATATATTTT.

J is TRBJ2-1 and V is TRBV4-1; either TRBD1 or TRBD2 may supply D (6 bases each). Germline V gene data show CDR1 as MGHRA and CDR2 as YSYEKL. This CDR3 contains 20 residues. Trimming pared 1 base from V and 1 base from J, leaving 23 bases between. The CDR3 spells CASSQAVPVLRGGSYNEQFF. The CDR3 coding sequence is TGCGCCAGCAGCCAAGCAGTCCCCGTCCTCAGGGGAGGTTCCTACAATGAGCAGTTCTTC.

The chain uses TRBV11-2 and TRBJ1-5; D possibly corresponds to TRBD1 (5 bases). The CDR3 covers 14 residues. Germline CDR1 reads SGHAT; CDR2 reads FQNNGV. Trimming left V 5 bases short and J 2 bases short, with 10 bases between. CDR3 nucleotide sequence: TGTGCCAGCAGCCTGACGGGGGGCAATCAGCCCCAGCATTTT. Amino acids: CASSLTGGNQPQHF.

The chain's CDR3 is CASSTSGANVLTF. Written as DNA, the CDR3 is TGTGCCAGCAGCACCTCTGGGGCCAACGTCCTGACTTTC. This chain uses TRBV7-9 with TRBJ2-6; D remains ambiguous. The CDR3 sequence is 13 residues long. Trimming took 5 bases from V and 0 from J, leaving 2 bases between them. CDR1 is SEHNR and CDR2 is FQNEAQ in the germline V gene (reference sequence).

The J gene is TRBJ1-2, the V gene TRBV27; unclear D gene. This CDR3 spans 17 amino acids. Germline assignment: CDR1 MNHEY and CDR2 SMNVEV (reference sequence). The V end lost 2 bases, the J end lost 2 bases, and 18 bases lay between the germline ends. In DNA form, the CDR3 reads TGTGCCAGCAGTTTAAGATGGGCGCGGTGGGGAAACTATGGCTACACCTTC. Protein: CASSLRWARWGNYGYTF.

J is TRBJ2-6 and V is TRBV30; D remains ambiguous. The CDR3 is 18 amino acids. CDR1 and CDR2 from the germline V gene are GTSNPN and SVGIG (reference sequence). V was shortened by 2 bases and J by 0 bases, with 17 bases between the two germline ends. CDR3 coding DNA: TGTGCCTGGAGTATGGGAAGGCTGACGAGCTCTGGGGCCAACGTCCTGACTTTC. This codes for CAWSMGRLTSSGANVLTF.

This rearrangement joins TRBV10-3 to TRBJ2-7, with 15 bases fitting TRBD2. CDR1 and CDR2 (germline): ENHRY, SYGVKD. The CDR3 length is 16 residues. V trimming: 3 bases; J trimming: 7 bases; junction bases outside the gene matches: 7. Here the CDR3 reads CAISEHGTSGGSEQYF. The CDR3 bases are TGTGCCATCAGTGAACATGGGACTAGCGGGGGGTCGGAGCAGTACTTC.

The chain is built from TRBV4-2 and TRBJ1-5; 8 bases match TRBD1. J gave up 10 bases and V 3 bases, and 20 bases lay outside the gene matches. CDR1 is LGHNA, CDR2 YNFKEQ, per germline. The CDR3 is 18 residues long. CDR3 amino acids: CASSQIPGTGLTARPQHF. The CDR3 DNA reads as TGTGCCAGCAGCCAGATCCCCGGGACAGGCCTAACGGCGCGTCCCCAGCATTTT.

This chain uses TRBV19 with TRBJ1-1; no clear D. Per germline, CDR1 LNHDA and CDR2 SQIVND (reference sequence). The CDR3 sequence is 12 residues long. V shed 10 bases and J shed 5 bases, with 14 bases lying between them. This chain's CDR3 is CATEVGRTEAFF. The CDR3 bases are TGTGCCACCGAGGTCGGGAGGACTGAAGCTTTCTTT.

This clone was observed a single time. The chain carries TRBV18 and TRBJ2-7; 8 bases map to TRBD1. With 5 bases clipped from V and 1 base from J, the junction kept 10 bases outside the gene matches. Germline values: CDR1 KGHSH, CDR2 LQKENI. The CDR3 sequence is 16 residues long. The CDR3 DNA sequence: TGTGCCAGCTCAGCCCAGGGATGGACAGGGTCCTACGAGCAGTACTTC. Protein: CASSAQGWTGSYEQYF. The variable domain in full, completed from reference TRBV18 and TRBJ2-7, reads NAGVMQNPRHLVRRRGQEARLRCSPMKGHSHVYWYRQLPEEGLKFMVYLQKENIIDESGMPKERFSAEFPKEGPSILRIQQVVRGDSAAYFCASSAQGWTGSYEQYFGPGTRLTVT.

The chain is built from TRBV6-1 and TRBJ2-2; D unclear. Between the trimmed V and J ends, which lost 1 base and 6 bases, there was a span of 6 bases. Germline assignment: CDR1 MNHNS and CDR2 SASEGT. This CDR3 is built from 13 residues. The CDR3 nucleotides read TGTGCCAGCAGTGAAGTGGGCCCCGGGGAGCTGTTTTTT. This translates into CASSEVGPGELFF.

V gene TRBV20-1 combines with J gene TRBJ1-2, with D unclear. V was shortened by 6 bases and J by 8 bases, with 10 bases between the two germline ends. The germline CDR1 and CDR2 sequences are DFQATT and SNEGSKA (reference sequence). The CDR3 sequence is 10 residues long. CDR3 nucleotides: TGCAGTGCAACGCCCGGAGGCTACACCTTC. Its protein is CSATPGGYTF.

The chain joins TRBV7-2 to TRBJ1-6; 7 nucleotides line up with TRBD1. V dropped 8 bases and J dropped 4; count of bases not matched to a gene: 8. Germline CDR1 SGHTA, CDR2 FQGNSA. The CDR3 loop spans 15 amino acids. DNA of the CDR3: TGTGCCAGCCGCTCCTCAGGGGGTTATAATTCACCCCTCCACTTT. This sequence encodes CASRSSGGYNSPLHF.

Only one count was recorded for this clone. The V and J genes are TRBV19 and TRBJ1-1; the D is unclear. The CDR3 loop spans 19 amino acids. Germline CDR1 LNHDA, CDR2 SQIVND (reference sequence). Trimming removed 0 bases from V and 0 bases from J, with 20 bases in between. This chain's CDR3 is CASSIDPLDFSQLNTEAFF. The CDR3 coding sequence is TGTGCCAGTAGTATAGATCCCCTGGACTTCTCACAGTTGAACACTGAAGCTTTCTTT.